This T cell receptor (beta chain) was observed in a study of T cell repertoires in cytomegalovirus infection (dated by TCRdb to about 2019). For the wider study: Because public TCR beta signatures pointed to carriage of CMV infection together with the matching HLA type, the HLA type of each donor mattered for the analysis.

Trimming at the junction amounts to 3 bases on V and 3 bases on J, and the germline ends lie 11 bases apart. The germline V gene provides CDR1 SQVTM and CDR2 ANQGSEA. Including the terminal cysteine and phenylalanine, the CDR3 comprises 13 residues. Only the CDR3 DNA stays, 39 bases, in frame from base 1. Overall study results and their limits: The ex vivo response was dominated by HLA-C-restricted CMV-specific TCR beta clonotypes, and the single most frequent clonotype in two of eight donors was supplied by these HLA-C-restricted clonotypes. In both this cohort and an independent 352-donor cohort, the cumulative frequency of public TCR beta family members distinguished carriers of CMV infection plus the relevant HLA type.

Note on this clonotype: Its antigen remains undetermined. Base qualities are not provided; no much larger clone lies one nucleotide away.

Sequencing used an Illumina HiSeq 1500. TCRdb reworked the public reads: Q25 trimming with fastp, MiXCR clone assembly, productive beta chains retained. Rows with one shared CDR3 protein collapse into an entry with the most common genes and DNA. The sample table holds around 200,000 distinct CDR3 sequences, of which about 18% were seen once. The top ten constitute 20% to 25% of the sample. This clonotype originated in a human donor in good health (CMV status not recorded). Some clones in this sample may be carry-over from other donors' samples. The chain employs TRBV29-1 and TRBJ1-2, and TRBD1 may be the D gene, going by 6 matching bases. The sequenced material came from CD8+ T cells from PBMCs. The nucleotides read TGCAGCGTTGAGCTCAGGGGCGACTATGGCTACACCTTC. Translation gives CSVELRGDYGYTF.